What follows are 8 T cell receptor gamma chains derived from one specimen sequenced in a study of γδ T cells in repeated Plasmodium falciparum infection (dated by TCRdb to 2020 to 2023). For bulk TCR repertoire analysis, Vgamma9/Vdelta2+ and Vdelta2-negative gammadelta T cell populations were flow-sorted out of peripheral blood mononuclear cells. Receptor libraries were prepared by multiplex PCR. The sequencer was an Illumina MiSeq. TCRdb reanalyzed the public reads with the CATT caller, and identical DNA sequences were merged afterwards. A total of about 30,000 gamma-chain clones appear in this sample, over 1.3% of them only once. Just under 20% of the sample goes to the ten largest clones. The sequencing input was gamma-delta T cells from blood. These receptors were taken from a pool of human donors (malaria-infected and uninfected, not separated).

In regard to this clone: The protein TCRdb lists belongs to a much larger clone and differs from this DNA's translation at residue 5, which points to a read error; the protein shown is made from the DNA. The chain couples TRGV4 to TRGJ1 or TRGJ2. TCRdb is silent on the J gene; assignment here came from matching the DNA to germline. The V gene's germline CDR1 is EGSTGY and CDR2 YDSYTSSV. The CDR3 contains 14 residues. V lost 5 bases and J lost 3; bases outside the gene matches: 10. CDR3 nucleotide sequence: TGTGCCACCTGGGGTGGACTACGTTATTATAAGAAACTCTTT. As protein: CATWGGLRYYKKLF.

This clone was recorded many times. CDR3 nucleotides: TGTGCCACCTGGGATGGAAGGACCACTGGTTGGTTCAAGATATTT. Translated, it gives CATWDGRTTGWFKIF. The chain combines TRGV4 with TRGJP1. The J gene is not listed in TCRdb, so it was assigned here from a DNA match to germline. From germline, CDR1 is EGSTGY and CDR2 YDSYTSSV. The CDR3 consists of 15 residues. Trimming removed 1 base from V and 2 bases from J; junction bases left unmatched: 4.

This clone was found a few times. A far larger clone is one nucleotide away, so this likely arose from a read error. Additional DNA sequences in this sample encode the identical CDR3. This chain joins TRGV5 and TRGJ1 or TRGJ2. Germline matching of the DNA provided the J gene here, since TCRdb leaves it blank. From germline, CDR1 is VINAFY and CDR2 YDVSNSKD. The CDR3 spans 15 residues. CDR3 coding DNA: TGCGCCACCTGGGACAGGCCGAGGGGCCCATATAAGAAACTCTTT. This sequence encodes CATWDRPRGPYKKLF.

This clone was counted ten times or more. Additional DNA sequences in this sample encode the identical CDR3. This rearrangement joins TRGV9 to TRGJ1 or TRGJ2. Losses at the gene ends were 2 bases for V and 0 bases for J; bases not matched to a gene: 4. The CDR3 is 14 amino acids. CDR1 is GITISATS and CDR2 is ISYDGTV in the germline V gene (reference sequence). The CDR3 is CALWEGRNYYKKLF. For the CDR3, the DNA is TGTGCCTTGTGGGAGGGAAGGAATTATTATAAGAAACTCTTT.

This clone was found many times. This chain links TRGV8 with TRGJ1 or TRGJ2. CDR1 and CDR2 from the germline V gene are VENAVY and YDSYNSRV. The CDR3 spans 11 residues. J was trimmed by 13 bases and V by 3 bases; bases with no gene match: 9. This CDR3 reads CATWDPRGKLF. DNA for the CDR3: TGTGCCACCTGGGATCCCCGTGGTAAACTCTTT.

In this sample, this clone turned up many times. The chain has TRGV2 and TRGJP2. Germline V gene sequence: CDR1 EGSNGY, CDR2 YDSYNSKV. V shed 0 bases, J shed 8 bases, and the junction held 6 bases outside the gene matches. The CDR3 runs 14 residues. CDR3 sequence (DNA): TGTGCCACCTGGGACGGGTCCCCCGATTGGATCAAGACGTTT. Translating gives CATWDGSPDWIKTF.

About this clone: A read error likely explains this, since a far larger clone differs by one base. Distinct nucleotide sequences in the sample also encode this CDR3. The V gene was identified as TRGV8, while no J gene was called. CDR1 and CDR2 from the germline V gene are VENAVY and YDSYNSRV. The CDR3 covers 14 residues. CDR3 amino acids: CATWDWLHLGLKLF. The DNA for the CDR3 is TGCGCCACCTGGGATTGGTTACACCTGGGATTGAAGCTCTTT.

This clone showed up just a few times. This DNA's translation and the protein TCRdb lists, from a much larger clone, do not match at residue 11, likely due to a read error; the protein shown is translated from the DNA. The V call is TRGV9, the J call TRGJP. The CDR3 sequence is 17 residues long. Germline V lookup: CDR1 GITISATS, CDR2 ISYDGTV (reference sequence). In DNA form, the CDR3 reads TGTGCCTTGTGGGAGGTGGTAATGGAGTTGTGCAAAAAAATCAAGGTATTT. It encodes CALWEVVMELCKKIKVF.